One sample yielded the 17 T cell receptor beta chains listed below, sequenced in a study of T cell changes during pregnancy in multiple sclerosis. Repertoires were generated with immunoSEQ multiplex PCR, while TCRdb's copy carries only in-frame clones and drops some. The sample has 30,000 to 40,000 clones, around 89% seen once. Sequences were derived from CD4+ T cells from peripheral blood mononuclear cells, sampled in the second trimester of pregnancy. The receptors stem from a female donor with multiple sclerosis, enrolled in a pregnancy study.

The chain employs TRBV2 and TRBJ1-4; a weak D match, TRBD1 (6 bases). Germline CDR1 SNHLY, CDR2 FYNNEI. V was trimmed by 4 bases and J by 7 bases, leaving 13 bases between them. CDR3 length: 14 amino acids. The CDR3, as DNA: TGTGCCAGCAGTGGATTCAGGGGCGGTGAAAAACTGTTTTTT. Its protein product is CASSGFRGGEKLFF.

The chain has TRBV2 and TRBJ2-6; D gene uncertain. V lost 8 bases and J lost 3, with 11 bases in between. Germline values: CDR1 SNHLY, CDR2 FYNNEI. This CDR3 has 14 residues. CDR3 protein: CASAGTRGANVLTF. In nucleotides, the CDR3 is TGTGCCAGCGCCGGTACTCGTGGGGCCAACGTCCTGACTTTC.

This chain joins TRBV11-2 and TRBJ2-3; 12 bases agree with TRBD2. The germline CDR1 and CDR2 sequences are SGHAT and FQNNGV. V was clipped by 1 base and J by 2 bases; unmatched bases: 7. This CDR3 contains 18 residues. The CDR3 DNA reads TGTGCCAGCAGCTTAGGAGCCGGACTAGCGGGAAACACAGATACGCAGTATTTT. Amino acids: CASSLGAGLAGNTDTQYF.

This sequence joins TRBV7-3 and TRBJ2-2, with 7 nucleotides matching TRBD1. This CDR3 spans 15 amino acids. With V trimmed by 3 bases and J by 8 bases, 9 bases remained unmatched. The V gene's germline CDR1 is SGHTA and CDR2 FQGTGA. The CDR3: CASSFIPGGEGELFF. CDR3 nucleotide sequence: TGTGCCAGCAGCTTCATTCCAGGGGGAGAGGGGGAGCTGTTTTTT.

This clone has just a few counts. This chain joins TRBV20-1 and TRBJ2-7, with D possibly being TRBD1 (6 bases). The CDR3 consists of 11 residues. The V end was cut by 3 bases, the J end by 4 bases, with 7 bases between. CDR1 is DFQATT and CDR2 is SNEGSKA in the germline V gene (reference sequence). The CDR3 protein is CSARDSYEQYF. DNA of the CDR3: TGCAGTGCTAGGGACAGTTACGAGCAGTACTTC.

This clone has a single count. The V call is TRBV11-3, the J call TRBJ2-3; 11 nucleotides align to TRBD2. The V and J ends lost 3 bases and 7 bases, in that order; junction bases with no gene match: 3. The V gene's germline CDR1 is SGHNT and CDR2 YENEEA. The length of the CDR3 is 14 residues. The CDR3 sequence is CASSLTSGTNTQYF. CDR3 coding DNA: TGTGCCAGCAGCTTGACTAGCGGGACAAATACGCAGTATTTT.

The rearrangement joins TRBV5-5 to TRBJ1-4; tentative D call: TRBD1 (6 bases). The CDR3 length is 15 residues. V lost 0 bases and J lost 7, with 13 bases in between. In germline, CDR1 is SGHKS, CDR2 YYEKEE (reference sequence). CDR3 protein: CASSLAAGAGEKLFF. The CDR3 DNA reads TGTGCCAGCAGCTTGGCGGCAGGGGCTGGTGAAAAACTGTTTTTT.

This clone occurred once. This chain connects TRBV6-6 to TRBJ2-4, with D unresolved. The CDR3 totals 16 residues. The V gene's germline CDR1 is MNHNY and CDR2 SVGAGI (reference sequence). Trimming removed 6 bases at V and 0 bases at J, with 15 bases between. Here the CDR3 reads CASRPDKLLAKNIQYF. DNA for the CDR3: TGTGCCAGCAGACCCGACAAACTTCTAGCCAAAAACATTCAGTACTTC.

The V gene is TRBV7-2, the J gene TRBJ2-5; D possibly corresponds to TRBD2 (6 bases). Germline CDR1 SGHTA, CDR2 FQGNSA. There are 15 residues in the CDR3. V was cut by 5 bases and J by 5 bases, with 18 bases left in between. The CDR3 region has the DNA TGTGCCAGCAGCCCACGGGACTCGGCCCGGGAGACCCAGTACTTC. Protein product: CASSPRDSARETQYF.

This clone is a singleton in its sample. The chain has TRBV4-1 and TRBJ2-2; 8 bases map to TRBD2. V trimming: 6 bases; J trimming: 5 bases; junction bases outside the gene matches: 11. The CDR3 is made up of 16 amino acids. Germline V lookup: CDR1 MGHRA, CDR2 YSYEKL. CDR3 nucleotides: TGCGCCAGCAGACGGATAGCGGGAAGTCGAACCGGGGAGCTGTTTTTT. Amino acids: CASRRIAGSRTGELFF.

The J gene is TRBJ1-4, the V gene TRBV25-1, with D uncertain. CDR3 size: 12 residues. Germline V gene lookup returns CDR1 MGHDK and CDR2 SYGVNS. The V gene lost 10 bases and the J gene lost 2 bases, with 8 bases spanning the gap. The CDR3, as DNA: TGTGCCACCCCTTTCACTAATGAAAAACTGTTTTTT. Translating gives CATPFTNEKLFF.

The rearrangement links TRBV5-6 to TRBJ2-2; TRBD2 is a possible D gene (6 bases). Germline V gene sequence: CDR1 SGHDT, CDR2 YYEEEE. This CDR3 has 16 residues. The V gene lost 4 bases and the J gene lost 0 bases, with 13 bases spanning the gap. The DNA of the CDR3 is TGTGCCAGCAGCCAAGACCAGCGGGCGAACACCGGGGAGCTGTTTTTT. Encoded protein: CASSQDQRANTGELFF.

The chain couples TRBV9 to TRBJ1-3, with D unclear. V was trimmed by 3 bases and J by 4 bases, leaving 14 bases between them. Germline CDR1 reads SGDLS; CDR2 reads YYNGEE. This CDR3 is 15 amino acids long. The CDR3, as DNA: TGTGCCAGCAGCGCAGGAGGGTTCCCCGGAAACACCATATATTTT. Translated: CASSAGGFPGNTIYF.

The rearrangement links TRBV4-1 to TRBJ2-3; weak D call: TRBD1 (5 bases). The V gene lost 0 bases and the J gene lost 2 bases, with 12 bases spanning the gap. The V gene's germline CDR1 is MGHRA and CDR2 YSYEKL. The CDR3 is made up of 16 amino acids. This CDR3 reads CASSQDRQTLTDTQYF. The CDR3, as DNA: TGCGCCAGCAGCCAAGATCGACAGACTCTCACAGATACGCAGTATTTT.

V usage is TRBV30 and J usage is TRBJ2-2; D is ambiguous. V was shortened by 0 bases and J by 8 bases, with 7 bases between the two germline ends. This CDR3 region has 12 residues. Germline CDR1 GTSNPN, CDR2 SVGIG (reference sequence). CDR3 sequence: CAWSVAPGELFF. The DNA for the CDR3 is TGTGCCTGGAGTGTAGCCCCTGGGGAGCTGTTTTTT.

The CDR3, as DNA: TGCAGCGTCGTCGAACCGGGAGGCGCTGAAGCTTTCTTT. This encodes CSVVEPGGAEAFF. This chain uses TRBV29-1 with TRBJ1-1; D is unclear. The length of the CDR3 is 13 residues. Looked up from germline, CDR1 is SQVTM and CDR2 is ANQGSEA. With 6 bases removed from V and 6 bases from J, the gap between germline ends came to 17 bases.

J is TRBJ1-1 and V is TRBV6-6; D possibly corresponds to TRBD1 (5 bases). In germline, CDR1 is MNHNY, CDR2 SVGAGI (reference sequence). V lost 3 bases to trimming and J lost 4 bases, with 18 bases between them. The CDR3 covers 16 residues. In nucleotides, the CDR3 is TGTGCCAGCAGTTATAGCTCAGGGCGGACGGGCACTGAAGCTTTCTTT. It specifies CASSYSSGRTGTEAFF.